The sequence of this T cell receptor beta chain was determined in a study of response to subunit inactivated influenza vaccine (dated by TCRdb to the late 2010s). Context from the whole study: The study used deep quantitative T cell receptor repertoire profiling to track responses to a trivalent subunit inactivated influenza vaccine. What the work shows at the level of the full study, not this receptor alone: It was suggested by the authors that each seasonal influenza vaccination may recruit only a limited number of new T cells.

V is clipped by 5 bases and J by 1 base, and the sequence between their germline boundaries is 8 bases long. Looking up the germline V gene (reference sequence) yields CDR1 SEHNR and CDR2 FQNEAQ. Inclusive of the bounding cysteine and phenylalanine, the CDR3 is 13 residues long. CDR3 DNA only is kept here, 39 bases in frame from base 1. The library relied on RT-PCR. These reads were obtained on an Illumina HiSeq 2500. TCRdb itself trimmed the public reads at Q25 with fastp, ran MiXCR and retained productive beta chains. Each CDR3 protein appears once, grouped with its most common genes and DNA. This sample lists around 850,000 distinct CDR3 sequences; about 18% were detected once. The top ten constitute approximately 10% of the sample. This clonotype was counted ten times or more. Its binding antigen is unknown. Within one base of it there is no much larger clone, and no base qualities were kept.

The sequence derives from a man aged 50 to 60 who received an inactivated influenza vaccine. Donor details come from another sample of the same person, matched by shared clones. The receptor chain draws on TRBV7-9 and TRBJ1-1, with the D segment identity uncertain. The material was PBMCs from blood, obtained around 5 days after vaccination. The CDR3 is CASSAQANTEAFF. The DNA is as follows: TGTGCCAGCAGCGCCCAGGCGAACACTGAAGCTTTCTTT.